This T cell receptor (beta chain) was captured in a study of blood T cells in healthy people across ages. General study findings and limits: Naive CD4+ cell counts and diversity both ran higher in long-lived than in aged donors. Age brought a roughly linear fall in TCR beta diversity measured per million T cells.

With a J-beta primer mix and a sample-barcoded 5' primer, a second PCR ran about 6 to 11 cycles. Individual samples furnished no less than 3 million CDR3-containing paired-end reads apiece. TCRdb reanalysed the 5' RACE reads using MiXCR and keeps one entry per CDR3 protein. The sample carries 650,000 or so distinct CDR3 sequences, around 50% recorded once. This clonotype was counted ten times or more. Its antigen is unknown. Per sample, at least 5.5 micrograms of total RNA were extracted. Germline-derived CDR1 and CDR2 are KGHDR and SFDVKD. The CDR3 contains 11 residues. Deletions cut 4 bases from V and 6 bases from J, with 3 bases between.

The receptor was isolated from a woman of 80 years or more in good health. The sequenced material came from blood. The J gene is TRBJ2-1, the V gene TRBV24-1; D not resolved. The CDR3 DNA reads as TGTGCCACCAGTGAAGCCAATGAGCAGTTCTTC. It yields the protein CATSEANEQFF.